This T cell receptor beta chain was sequenced for a study of control samples from healthy donors and cancer patients. TCRdb's table, derived via immunoSEQ multiplex PCR, lists solely in-frame clones and lacks some. The sample contains 150,000 to 160,000 clones, 93% of which appear only once. Per germline, CDR1 MGHRA and CDR2 YSYEKL. Trimming shortened V by 0 bases and J by 7 bases, and 13 bases separated the two germline ends. This CDR3 is built from 15 residues. The receptor comes from a man aged 50-60 years in good health. This chain links TRBV4-1 with TRBJ1-5; a weak D match, TRBD1 (6 bases). The source material was blood. The CDR3, as DNA: TGCGCCAGCAGCCAAGATTCACAGGGTGTACAGCCCCAGCATTTT. Its protein product is CASSQDSQGVQPQHF.